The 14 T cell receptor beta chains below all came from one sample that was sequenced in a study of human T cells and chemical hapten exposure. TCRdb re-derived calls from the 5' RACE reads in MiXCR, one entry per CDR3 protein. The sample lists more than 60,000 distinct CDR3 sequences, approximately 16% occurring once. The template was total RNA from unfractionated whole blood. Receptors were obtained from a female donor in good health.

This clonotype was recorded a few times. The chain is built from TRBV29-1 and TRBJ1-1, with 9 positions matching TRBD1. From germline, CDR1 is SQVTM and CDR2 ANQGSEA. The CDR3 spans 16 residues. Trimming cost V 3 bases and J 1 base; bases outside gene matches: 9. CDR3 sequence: CSVDWVQGASNTEAFF. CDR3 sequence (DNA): TGCAGCGTTGATTGGGTACAGGGGGCTTCGAACACTGAAGCTTTCTTT.

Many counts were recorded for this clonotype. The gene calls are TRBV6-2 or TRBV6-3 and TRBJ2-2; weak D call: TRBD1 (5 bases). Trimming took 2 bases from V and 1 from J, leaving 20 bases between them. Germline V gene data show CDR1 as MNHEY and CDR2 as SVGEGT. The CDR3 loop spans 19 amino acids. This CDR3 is CASSYKGSVDIENTGELFF. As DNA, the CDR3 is TGTGCCAGCAGTTACAAGGGAAGCGTGGACATAGAGAACACCGGGGAGCTGTTTTTT.

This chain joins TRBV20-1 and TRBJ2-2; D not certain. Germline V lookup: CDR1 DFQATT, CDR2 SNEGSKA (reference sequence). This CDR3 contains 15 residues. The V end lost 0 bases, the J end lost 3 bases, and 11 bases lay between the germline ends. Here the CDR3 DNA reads TGCAGTGCTAGAGATGAAGGGCCGGACACCGGGGAGCTGTTTTTT. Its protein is CSARDEGPDTGELFF.

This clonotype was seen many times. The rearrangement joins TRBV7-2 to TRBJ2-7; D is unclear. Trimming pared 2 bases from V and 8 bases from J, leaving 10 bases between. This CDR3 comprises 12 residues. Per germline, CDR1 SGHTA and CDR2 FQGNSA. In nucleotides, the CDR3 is TGTGCCAGCAGCTTAAATCCCGCCAAGCAGTACTTC. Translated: CASSLNPAKQYF. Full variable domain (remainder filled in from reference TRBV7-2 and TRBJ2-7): GAGVSQSPSNKVTEKGKDVELRCDPISGHTALYWYRQSLGQGLEFLIYFQGNSAPDKSGLPSDRFSAERTGGSVSTLTIQRTQQEDSAVYLCASSLNPAKQYFGPGTRLTVT.

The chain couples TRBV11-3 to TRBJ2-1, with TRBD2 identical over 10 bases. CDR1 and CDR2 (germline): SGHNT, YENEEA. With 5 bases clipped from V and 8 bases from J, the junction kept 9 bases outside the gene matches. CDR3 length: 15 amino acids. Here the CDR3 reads CASSLGLANGDEQFF. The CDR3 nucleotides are TGTGCCAGCAGCCTGGGACTAGCGAATGGGGATGAGCAGTTCTTC.

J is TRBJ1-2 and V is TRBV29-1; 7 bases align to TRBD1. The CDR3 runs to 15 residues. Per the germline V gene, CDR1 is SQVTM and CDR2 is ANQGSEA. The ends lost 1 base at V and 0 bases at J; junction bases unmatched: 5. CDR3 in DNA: TGCAGCGTTGAAGGCCAGGGACAGTCTAACTATGGCTACACCTTC. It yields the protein CSVEGQGQSNYGYTF.

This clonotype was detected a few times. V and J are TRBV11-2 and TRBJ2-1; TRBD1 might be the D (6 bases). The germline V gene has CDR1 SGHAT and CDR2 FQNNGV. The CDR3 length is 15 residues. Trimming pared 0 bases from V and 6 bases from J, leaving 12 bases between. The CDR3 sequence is CASSLDGQPANEQFF. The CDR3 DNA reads TGTGCCAGCAGCTTAGACGGACAGCCCGCCAATGAGCAGTTCTTC.

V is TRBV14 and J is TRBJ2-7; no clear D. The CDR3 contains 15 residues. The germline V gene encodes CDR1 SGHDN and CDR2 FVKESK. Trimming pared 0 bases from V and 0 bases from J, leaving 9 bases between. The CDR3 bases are TGTGCCAGCAGCCAAGATCGCAGGATCTCCTACGAGCAGTACTTC. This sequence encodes CASSQDRRISYEQYF.

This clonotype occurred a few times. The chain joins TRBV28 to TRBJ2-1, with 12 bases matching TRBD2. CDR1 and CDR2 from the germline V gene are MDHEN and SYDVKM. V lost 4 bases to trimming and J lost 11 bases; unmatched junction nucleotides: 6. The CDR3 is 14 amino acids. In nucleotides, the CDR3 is TGTGCCAGCAGTTCTGGGACTAGCGGGTCCAAGCAGTTCTTC. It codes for CASSSGTSGSKQFF.

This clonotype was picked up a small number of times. The CDR3 DNA reads TGTGCCAGCAGCTTGGAGGACGGAGTTTACTACGAGCAGTACTTC. Translated, it gives CASSLEDGVYYEQYF. The chain recombines TRBV5-5 with TRBJ2-7; D not resolved. CDR3 size: 15 residues. Trimming pared 0 bases from V and 3 bases from J, leaving 13 bases between. In germline, CDR1 is SGHKS, CDR2 YYEKEE (reference sequence).

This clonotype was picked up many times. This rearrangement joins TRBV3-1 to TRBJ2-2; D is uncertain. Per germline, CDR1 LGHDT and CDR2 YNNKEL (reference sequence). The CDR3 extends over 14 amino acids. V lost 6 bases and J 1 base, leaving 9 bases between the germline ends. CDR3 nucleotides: TGTGCCAGCAGTCGCGACTTGAACACCGGGGAGCTGTTTTTT. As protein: CASSRDLNTGELFF.

CDR3 amino acids: CSVEGRIGLETQYF. Here the CDR3 DNA reads TGCAGCGTTGAAGGTAGAATAGGTCTGGAGACCCAGTACTTC. V is TRBV29-1 and J is TRBJ2-5; the D is unclear. The CDR3 length is 14 residues. From germline, CDR1 is SQVTM and CDR2 ANQGSEA. V lost 1 base, J lost 5 bases, and 14 bases lay in between.

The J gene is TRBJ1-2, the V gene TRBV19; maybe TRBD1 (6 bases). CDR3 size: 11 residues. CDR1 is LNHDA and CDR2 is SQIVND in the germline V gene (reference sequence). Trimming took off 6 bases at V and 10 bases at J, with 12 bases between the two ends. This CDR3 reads CASSNRVIYTF. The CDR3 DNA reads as TGTGCCAGTAGCAACAGGGTGATCTACACCTTC.

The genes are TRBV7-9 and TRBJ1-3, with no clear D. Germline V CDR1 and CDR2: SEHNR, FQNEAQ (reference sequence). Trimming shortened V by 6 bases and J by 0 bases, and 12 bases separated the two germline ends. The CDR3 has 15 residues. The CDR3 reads CASSPRSPSGNTIYF. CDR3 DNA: TGTGCCAGCAGTCCCCGAAGCCCCTCTGGAAACACCATATATTTT.